This T cell receptor (beta chain) was found in a study of blood T cell repertoires in COVID-19. Study at large: PBMCs, B-cell-depleted T cells, or T cells provided the cDNA or gDNA that made up the material.

The germline CDR1 and CDR2 sequences are SGHNT and YYREEE (reference sequence). Trimming left V 4 bases short and J 4 bases short, with 12 bases between. The CDR3 is 14 amino acids. In the study's own analysis: Amplification from reference gene primers served as the basis for estimated nucleated cell counts. Method: immunoSEQ multiplex PCR; TCRdb's copy keeps in-frame clones and lacks some. V and J calls and clone size are copied from that table; D and trimming were computed from the DNA. The table records roughly 380,000 clones, about 88% of them present only once. Followed over time, Seattle patients had been enrolled while infection was active. This clone was detected once.

J is TRBJ1-3 and V is TRBV5-4, with a weak D call TRBD1 (5 bases). This clonotype was obtained from a woman aged 40 to 50 with COVID-19, enrolled during active disease. The material sequenced was peripheral blood. CDR3 nucleotide sequence: TGTGCCAGCAGCCTTACAGGAACAGGAAACACCATATATTTT. The encoded protein is CASSLTGTGNTIYF.